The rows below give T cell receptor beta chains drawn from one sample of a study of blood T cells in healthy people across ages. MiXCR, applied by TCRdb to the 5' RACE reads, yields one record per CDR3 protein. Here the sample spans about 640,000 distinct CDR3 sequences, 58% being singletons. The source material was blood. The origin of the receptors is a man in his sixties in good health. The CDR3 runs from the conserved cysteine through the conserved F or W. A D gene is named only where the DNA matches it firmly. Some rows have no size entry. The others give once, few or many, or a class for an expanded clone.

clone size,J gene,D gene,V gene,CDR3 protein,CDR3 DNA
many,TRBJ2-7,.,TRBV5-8,CASSIVYEQYF,TGTGCCAGCAGCATAGTCTACGAGCAGTACTTC
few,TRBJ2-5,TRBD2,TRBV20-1,CSARGGGQYQETQYF,TGCAGTGCTAGAGGCGGGGGGCAGTACCAAGAGACCCAGTACTTC
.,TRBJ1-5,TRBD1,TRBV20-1,CSANGDRANQPQHF,TGCAGTGCTAATGGGGACAGGGCAAATCAGCCCCAGCATTTT
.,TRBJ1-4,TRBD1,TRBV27,CASSRSGGREKLFF,TGTGCCAGCAGCCGCTCAGGGGGTCGGGAAAAACTGTTTTTT
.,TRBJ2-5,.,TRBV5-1,CASSSGRPQETQYF,TGCGCCAGCAGCTCGGGACGGCCCCAAGAGACCCAGTACTTC
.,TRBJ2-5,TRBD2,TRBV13,CASSLSVRRGEETQYF,TGTGCCAGCAGCTTAAGCGTGCGGCGGGGGGAAGAGACCCAGTACTTC
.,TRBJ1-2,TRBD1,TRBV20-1,CSAGDRWGYGYTF,TGCAGTGCTGGGGACAGGTGGGGCTATGGCTACACCTTC
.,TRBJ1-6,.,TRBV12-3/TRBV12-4,CASSFSRDGSPLHF,TGTGCCAGCAGTTTCAGCAGGGATGGATCACCCCTCCACTTT
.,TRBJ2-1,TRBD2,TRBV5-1,CASSLPETSGGLDEQFF,TGCGCCAGCAGCTTGCCGGAAACTAGCGGGGGGTTAGATGAGCAGTTCTTC
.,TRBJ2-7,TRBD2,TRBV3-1,CASTTSGGAYEQYF,TGTGCCAGCACCACTAGCGGGGGGGCCTACGAGCAGTACTTC
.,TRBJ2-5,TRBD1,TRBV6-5,CASSFRGQGQAKETQYF,TGTGCCAGCAGTTTCCGAGGACAGGGACAGGCTAAAGAGACCCAGTACTTC
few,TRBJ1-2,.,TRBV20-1,CSASEGTRADGGGYTF,TGCAGTGCTAGTGAGGGCACACGGGCGGACGGCGGCGGCTACACCTTC
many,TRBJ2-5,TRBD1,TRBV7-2,CASSLGLGTGQETQYF,TGTGCCAGCAGCTTGGGGCTAGGGACAGGACAAGAGACCCAGTACTTC
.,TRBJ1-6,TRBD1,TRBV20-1,CSARPRGYSPLHF,TGCAGTGCTAGGCCCAGGGGGTACTCACCCCTCCACTTT
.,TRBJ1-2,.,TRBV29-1,CSDWSNYGYTF,TGCAGCGACTGGAGTAACTATGGCTACACCTTC
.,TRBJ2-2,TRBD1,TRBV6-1,CASRSGQALSTGELFF,TGTGCCAGCAGGTCAGGACAGGCGCTGAGCACCGGGGAGCTGTTTTTT
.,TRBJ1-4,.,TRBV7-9,CASSPLTGVGEKLFF,TGTGCCAGCAGCCCATTAACTGGCGTCGGTGAAAAACTGTTTTTT
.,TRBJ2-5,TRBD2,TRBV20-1,CSARNLGLAEETQYF,TGCAGTGCCCGTAACCTGGGGCTAGCGGAAGAGACCCAGTACTTC
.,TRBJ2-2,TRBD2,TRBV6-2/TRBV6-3,CASSPLAGGGTGELFF,TGTGCCAGCAGTCCTCTAGCGGGAGGAGGGACCGGGGAGCTGTTTTTT
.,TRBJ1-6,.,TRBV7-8,CASSPPGGDNSPLHF,TGTGCCAGCAGCCCCCCGGGGGGTGATAATTCACCCCTCCACTTT
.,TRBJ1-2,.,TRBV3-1,CASSWAGTYGYTF,TGTGCCAGCAGTTGGGCAGGGACTTATGGCTACACCTTC
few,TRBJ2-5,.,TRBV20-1,CSASWRGPQETQYF,TGCAGTGCCTCTTGGCGGGGCCCCCAAGAGACCCAGTACTTC
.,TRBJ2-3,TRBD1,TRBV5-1,CASSLGTGGPVTDTQYF,TGCGCCAGCAGCTTGGGAACAGGGGGCCCGGTAACAGATACGCAGTATTTT
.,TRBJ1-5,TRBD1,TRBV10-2,CASRGVTGDNQPQHF,TGCGCCAGCAGGGGTGTGACAGGGGACAATCAGCCCCAGCATTTT
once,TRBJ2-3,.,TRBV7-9,CASNPMGFPGTQYF,TGTGCCAGCAACCCGATGGGCTTCCCGGGTACGCAGTATTTT
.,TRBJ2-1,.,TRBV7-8,CASSLVQGARYNEQFF,TGTGCCAGCAGCTTAGTTCAGGGCGCGCGCTACAATGAGCAGTTCTTC
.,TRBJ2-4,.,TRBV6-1,CASSERGAGNIQYF,TGTGCCAGCAGTGAACGGGGGGCAGGAAACATTCAGTACTTC
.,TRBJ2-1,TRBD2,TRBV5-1,CASSLLGSGGFNEQFF,TGCGCCAGCAGCTTGCTCGGTAGCGGGGGGTTCAATGAGCAGTTCTTC
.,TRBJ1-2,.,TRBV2,CASSVGSGYGYTF,TGTGCCAGCAGTGTGGGCAGCGGCTATGGCTACACCTTC
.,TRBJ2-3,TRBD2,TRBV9,CASSVGLAESTDTQYF,TGTGCCAGCAGCGTCGGACTAGCGGAAAGCACAGATACGCAGTATTTT
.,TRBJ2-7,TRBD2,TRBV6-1,CASSEGLAGHEQYF,TGTGCCAGCAGTGAAGGACTAGCGGGCCACGAGCAGTACTTC
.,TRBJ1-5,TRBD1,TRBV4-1,CASSQGTGEGQPQHF,TGCGCCAGCAGCCAGGGGACAGGGGAGGGTCAGCCCCAGCATTTT
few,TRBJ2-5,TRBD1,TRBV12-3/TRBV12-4,CASRRTGLETQYF,TGTGCCAGCAGGAGGACAGGTCTCGAGACCCAGTACTTC
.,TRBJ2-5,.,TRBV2,CASSLWPQETQYF,TGTGCCAGCAGCTTATGGCCTCAAGAGACCCAGTACTTC
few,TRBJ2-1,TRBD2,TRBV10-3,CASRTGTSGDYNEQFF,TGTGCCAGCAGGACCGGGACTAGCGGGGATTACAATGAGCAGTTCTTC
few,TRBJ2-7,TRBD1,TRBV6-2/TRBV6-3,CASAGNRGTYEQYF,TGTGCCAGCGCTGGCAACAGGGGGACCTACGAGCAGTACTTC
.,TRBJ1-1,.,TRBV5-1,CASSLDPGTNTEAFF,TGCGCCAGCAGCTTGGATCCCGGCACTAACACTGAAGCTTTCTTT
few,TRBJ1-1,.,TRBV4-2,CASSQVGQPNTEAFF,TGTGCCAGCAGCCAAGTGGGTCAGCCTAACACTGAAGCTTTCTTT
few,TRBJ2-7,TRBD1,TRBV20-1,CSAGTGGVNEQYF,TGCAGTGCTGGGACAGGGGGAGTCAACGAGCAGTACTTC
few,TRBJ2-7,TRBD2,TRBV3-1,CASSHGTSSEQYF,TGTGCCAGCAGCCACGGGACTAGCAGCGAGCAGTACTTC
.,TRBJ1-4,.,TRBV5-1,CASSLVSTTNEKLFF,TGCGCCAGCAGCTTGGTCAGCACAACTAATGAAAAACTGTTTTTT
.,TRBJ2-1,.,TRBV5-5,CASSPFTLETARSSYNEQFF,TGTGCCAGCAGCCCCTTTACTCTAGAGACAGCCCGAAGCTCCTACAATGAGCAGTTCTTC
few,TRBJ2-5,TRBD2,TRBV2,CASSAGLARETQYF,TGTGCCAGCAGTGCGGGACTAGCGAGGGAGACCCAGTACTTC
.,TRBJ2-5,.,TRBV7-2,CVSSSWASQETQYF,TGTGTCAGCAGCTCGTGGGCGTCTCAAGAGACCCAGTACTTC
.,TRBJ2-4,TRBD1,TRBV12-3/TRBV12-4,CASSRDRVQNIQYF,TGTGCCAGCAGTAGGGACAGGGTACAAAACATTCAGTACTTC
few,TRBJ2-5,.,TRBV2,CASSVGPRETQYF,TGTGCCAGCAGTGTGGGGCCTCGAGAGACCCAGTACTTC
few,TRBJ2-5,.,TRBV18,CASSPVQGFQETQYF,TGTGCCAGCTCACCAGTCCAGGGGTTTCAAGAGACCCAGTACTTC
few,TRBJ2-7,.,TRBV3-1,CASTRETGMYEQYF,TGTGCCAGCACCCGGGAGACAGGGATGTACGAGCAGTACTTC
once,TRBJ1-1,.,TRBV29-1,CSGTGQNTEAFF,TGCAGCGGAACAGGCCAGAACACTGAAGCTTTCTTT
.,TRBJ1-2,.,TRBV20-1,CSATGTANYGYTF,TGCAGTGCAACCGGGACCGCTAACTATGGCTACACCTTC
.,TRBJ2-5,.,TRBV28,CASSPRLGGWGETQYF,TGTGCCAGCAGTCCCCGGCTGGGGGGCTGGGGAGAGACCCAGTACTTC
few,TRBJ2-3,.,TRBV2,CASSYDPDTQYF,TGTGCCAGCAGTTACGATCCGGATACGCAGTATTTT
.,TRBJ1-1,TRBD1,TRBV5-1,CASRHPPTGTNTEAFF,TGCGCCAGCAGACATCCCCCGACAGGGACGAACACTGAAGCTTTCTTT
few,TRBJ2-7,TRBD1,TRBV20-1,CSARPGQLSSYEQYF,TGCAGTGCTAGGCCGGGACAGTTAAGCTCCTACGAGCAGTACTTC
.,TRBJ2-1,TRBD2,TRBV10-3,CAISPQASGGANEQFF,TGTGCCATCAGCCCCCAGGCTAGCGGGGGGGCCAATGAGCAGTTCTTC
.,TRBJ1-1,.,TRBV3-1,CASSQDGVTAEAFF,TGTGCCAGCAGCCAAGATGGGGTAACCGCTGAAGCTTTCTTT
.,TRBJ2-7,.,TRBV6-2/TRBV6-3,CASSCQGGLGYVQYF,TGTGCCAGCAGTTGCCAGGGGGGCCTGGGCTACGTGCAGTACTTC